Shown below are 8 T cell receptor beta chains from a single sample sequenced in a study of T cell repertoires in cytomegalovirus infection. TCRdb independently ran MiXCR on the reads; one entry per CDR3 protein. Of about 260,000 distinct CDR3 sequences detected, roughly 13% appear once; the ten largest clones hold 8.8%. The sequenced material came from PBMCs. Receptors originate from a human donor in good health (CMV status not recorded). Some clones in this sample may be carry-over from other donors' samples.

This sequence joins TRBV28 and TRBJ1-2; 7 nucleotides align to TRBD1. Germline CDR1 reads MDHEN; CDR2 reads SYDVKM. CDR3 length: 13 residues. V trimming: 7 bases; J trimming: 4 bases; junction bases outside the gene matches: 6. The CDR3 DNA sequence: TGTGCCAGCACCCCGGGACAGACCTATGGCTACACCTTC. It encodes CASTPGQTYGYTF.

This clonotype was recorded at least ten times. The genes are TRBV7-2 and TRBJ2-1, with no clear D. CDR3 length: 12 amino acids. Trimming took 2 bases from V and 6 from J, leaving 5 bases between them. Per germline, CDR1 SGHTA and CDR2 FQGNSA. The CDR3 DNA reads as TGTGCCAGCAGCTTATGGCCCAATGAGCAGTTCTTC. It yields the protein CASSLWPNEQFF. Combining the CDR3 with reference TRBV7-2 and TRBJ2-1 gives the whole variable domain GAGVSQSPSNKVTEKGKDVELRCDPISGHTALYWYRQSLGQGLEFLIYFQGNSAPDKSGLPSDRFSAERTGGSVSTLTIQRTQQEDSAVYLCASSLWPNEQFFGPGTRLTVL.

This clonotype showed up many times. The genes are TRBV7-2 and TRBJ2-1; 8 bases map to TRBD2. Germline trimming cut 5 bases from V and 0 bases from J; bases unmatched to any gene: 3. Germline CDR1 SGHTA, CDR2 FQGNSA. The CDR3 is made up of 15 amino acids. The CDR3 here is CASSGGRSSYNEQFF. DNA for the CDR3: TGTGCCAGCAGCGGCGGGAGGAGCTCCTACAATGAGCAGTTCTTC.

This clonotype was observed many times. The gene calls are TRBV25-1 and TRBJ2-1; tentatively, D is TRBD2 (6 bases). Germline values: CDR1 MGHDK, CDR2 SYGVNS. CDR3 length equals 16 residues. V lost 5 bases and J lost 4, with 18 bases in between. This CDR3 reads CASSSPGRGRYNEQFF. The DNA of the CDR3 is TGTGCCAGCAGTAGCCCCGGGCGTGGGAGGTACAATGAGCAGTTCTTC.

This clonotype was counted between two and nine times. The CDR3 nucleotides are TGTGCCAGCACCCCCCACGGGGCGGGAGTCAGGGGCAATGAGCAGTTCTTC. Its translation is CASTPHGAGVRGNEQFF. The rearrangement uses TRBV28 and TRBJ2-1, with D perhaps matching TRBD2 (7 bases). V lost 7 bases and J lost 6, with 25 bases in between. Germline V lookup: CDR1 MDHEN, CDR2 SYDVKM. This CDR3 contains 17 residues.

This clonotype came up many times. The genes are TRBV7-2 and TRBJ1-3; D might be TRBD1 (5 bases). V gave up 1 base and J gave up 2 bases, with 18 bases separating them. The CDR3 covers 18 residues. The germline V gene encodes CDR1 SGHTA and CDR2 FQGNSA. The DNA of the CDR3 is TGTGCCAGCAGCTTAGGAGGGGTTTGGGGAAGGGCTGGAAACACCATATATTTT. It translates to CASSLGGVWGRAGNTIYF.

CDR3 sequence: CSARGLAGVYEQYF. The CDR3 region has the DNA TGCAGTGCTAGAGGACTAGCGGGAGTCTACGAGCAGTACTTC. The chain is built from TRBV20-1 and TRBJ2-7, with TRBD2 matching 12 bases. The junction had 1 base not matched to a gene; V was cut back by 1 base and J by 3 bases. Germline CDR1 and CDR2: DFQATT and SNEGSKA (reference sequence). CDR3 length: 14 amino acids.

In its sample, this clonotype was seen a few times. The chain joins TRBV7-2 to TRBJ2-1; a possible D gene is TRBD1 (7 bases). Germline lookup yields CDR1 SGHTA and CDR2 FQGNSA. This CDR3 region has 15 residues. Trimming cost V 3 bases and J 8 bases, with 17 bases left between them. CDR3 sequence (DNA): TGTGCCAGCAGCTTCCCCATGCGGGACAGCTATGAGCAGTTCTTC. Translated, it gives CASSFPMRDSYEQFF.